The sequence of this T cell receptor beta chain was determined in a study of memory CD4+ T cells and cytomegalovirus serostatus. The data were produced by immunoSEQ multiplex PCR, yet TCRdb's version contains in-frame clones alone and is incomplete. Here the sample spans about 56,000 clones, 82% being singletons. Germline CDR1 SGHTA, CDR2 FQGNSA. This CDR3 is 15 amino acids long. After removal of 6 bases from V and 8 bases from J, the junction contained 11 bases not matched to a gene. This clone was counted a single time. The sort gate was single viable CD3+CD4+CD8-CD45RO+ cells for memory CD4+ T cells.

The clonotype was recovered from an adult in good health and CMV-seronegative. Sequencing was carried out using memory CD4+ T cells from blood. The chain uses TRBV7-2 and TRBJ1-4; 8 nucleotides match TRBD1. The CDR3 coding sequence is TGTGCCAGCAGGACTTACAGGGGGGACTCAGAAAAACTGTTTTTT. Encoded protein: CASRTYRGDSEKLFF.